This T cell receptor beta chain appears in the sequencing data of a study of OX40 agonist ivuxolimab in advanced cancers. Study as a whole: Enrolled patients in dose escalation had cancers that were hepatocellular carcinoma, melanoma, renal cell or head and neck cancer. Three patients, one with hepatocellular carcinoma and two with cutaneous melanoma, achieved partial responses. Regarding the study as a whole: Nonresponders, in some cases, also had low normalized T-cell clonal expansion.

Clones were read by immunoSEQ multiplex PCR, and TCRdb kept only the in-frame ones, dropping some. The sample lists about 45,000 clones; around 92% were seen once. Comments on this clone: Its matching antigen is unknown.

The CDR3 is 15 amino acids. Germline-derived CDR1 and CDR2 are LNHNV and YYDKDF (reference sequence). V dropped 3 bases and J dropped 7 bases, with 15 bases sitting between them. The chain has TRBV15 and TRBJ1-4; D call uncertain. The material was CD4+ or CD8+ T cells sorted from blood, obtained in a trial of the OX40 agonist ivuxolimab. The receptor was isolated from an adult with an advanced solid tumor such as melanoma, head and neck, liver or kidney cancer. CDR3 in DNA: TGTGCCACCAGCAGGGTCCTAGAACCTCTTGAAAAACTGTTTTTT. Translation: CATSRVLEPLEKLFF.